A single sample is the source of the 7 T cell receptor beta chains below, sequenced in a study. Amplification of TRBV12-4/TRBJ1-2 clonotypes used adaptor-ligated barcode primers. TCRdb independently ran MiXCR on the multiplex PCR reads; one entry per CDR3 protein. The table includes around 880 distinct CDR3 sequences, around 3% detected once. Treg sorting used a CD4+CD25+CD127-/low gate. The source material was tumor-infiltrating Tregs sorted from the breast tumor. Receptors were obtained from a female donor with breast cancer.

This clonotype counts as medium-sized. The J gene is TRBJ1-2, the V gene TRBV12-3 or TRBV12-4; 9 bases are a match to TRBD1. CDR3 length: 14 amino acids. V lost 6 bases and J lost 5; bases outside the gene matches: 7. The CDR3 bases are TGTGCCAGCAGGGGACAGGGTAGTTCTTATGGCTACACCTTC. Translating it yields CASRGQGSSYGYTF.

Judged by abundance, this clonotype is medium-sized. This sequence joins TRBV12-3 or TRBV12-4 and TRBJ1-2; no reliable D call. V lost 4 bases and J 7 bases, leaving 10 bases between the germline ends. The CDR3 consists of 12 residues. The CDR3 bases are TGTGCCAGCAGTTACGAGGGTGGTGGCTACACCTTC. It codes for CASSYEGGGYTF.

This clonotype came up many times. V and J are TRBV12-3 or TRBV12-4 and TRBJ1-2, with 10 positions matching TRBD1. Losses at the gene ends were 5 bases for V and 5 bases for J; bases not matched to a gene: 8. The CDR3 sequence is 15 residues long. The chain's CDR3 is CASSPGTGVAYGYTF. The CDR3 bases are TGTGCCAGCAGTCCCGGGACAGGGGTTGCTTATGGCTACACCTTC.

This clonotype is medium-sized within its sample. V is TRBV12-3 or TRBV12-4 and J is TRBJ1-2; D remains unclear. The length of the CDR3 is 16 residues. Trimming pared 3 bases from V and 7 bases from J, leaving 21 bases between. In nucleotides, the CDR3 is TGTGCCAGCAGTTTTAAAGTCTTAGACCTTGTCTTTGGCTACACCTTC. It codes for CASSFKVLDLVFGYTF.

By sample fraction, this clonotype is medium-sized. The chain recombines TRBV12-3 or TRBV12-4 with TRBJ1-2; D gene uncertain. The V end was cut by 4 bases, the J end by 4 bases, with 13 bases between. CDR3 length equals 14 residues. The CDR3 loop is CASSSILKSYGYTF. CDR3 bases: TGTGCCAGCAGTTCCATACTCAAGTCCTATGGCTACACCTTC.

This clonotype was seen ten or more times. The rearrangement links TRBV12-3 or TRBV12-4 to TRBJ1-2, with TRBD1 as a possible D gene (6 bases). The V and J ends lost 6 bases and 6 bases respectively, with 17 bases between them. The CDR3 contains 14 residues. CDR3 in amino acids: CASRLDRSVDGYTF. As DNA, the CDR3 is TGTGCCAGCAGACTAGACAGGAGCGTTGATGGCTACACCTTC.

This clonotype has at least ten counts. The V gene is TRBV12-3 or TRBV12-4, the J gene TRBJ1-2; D is perhaps TRBD1 (5 bases). This CDR3 comprises 12 residues. The V and J ends lost 7 bases and 8 bases respectively, with 14 bases between them. The chain's CDR3 is CASTSSREGYTF. CDR3 in DNA: TGTGCCAGCACCAGCTCCAGGGAAGGCTACACCTTC.